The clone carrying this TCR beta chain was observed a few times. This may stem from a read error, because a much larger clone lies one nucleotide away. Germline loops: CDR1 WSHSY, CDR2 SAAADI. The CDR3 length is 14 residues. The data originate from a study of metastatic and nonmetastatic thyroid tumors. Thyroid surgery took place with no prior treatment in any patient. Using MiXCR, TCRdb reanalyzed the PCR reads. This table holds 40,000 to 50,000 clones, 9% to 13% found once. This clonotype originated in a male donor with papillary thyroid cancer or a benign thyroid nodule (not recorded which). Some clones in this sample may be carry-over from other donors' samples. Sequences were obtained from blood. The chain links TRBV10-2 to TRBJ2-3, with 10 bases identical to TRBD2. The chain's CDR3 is CASGLAGDIDTHYF. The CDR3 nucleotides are TGCGCCAGCGGCCTAGCGGGAGATATAGATACGCATTATTTT.